This T cell receptor (beta chain) originates from a study of T-cell reconstitution after alpha-beta-depleted transplantation in children (dated by TCRdb to about 2016). Background on the whole study: T-cell immune reconstitution after TCRalphabeta/CD19-depleted allogeneic hematopoietic cell transplantation in children was quantitatively tracked in the study by means of TCR repertoire profiling.

CDR1 and CDR2, per the germline V gene, are SGHTA and FQGNSA. V and J lose 0 bases and 6 bases, and a span of 3 bases separates them. The cysteine opens and the phenylalanine closes a CDR3 of 12 amino acids. Of the read, only the CDR3 DNA is kept; its 36 bases are in frame from base 1. Worth noting for this clonotype: Its target antigen remains unknown. A much larger clone differs from this one at a single base, so this may be a read error.

The sample's treatment or condition label, in plain terms: allogeneic hematopoietic cell transplantation with graft depleted of TCRalphabeta T cells and CD19 B cells. Transplant recipients were children who received TCRalphabeta/CD19-depleted allogeneic hematopoietic cell grafts. Beyond this particular receptor, the publication reports: The frequencies of hyperexpanded clones fell over the following months, and after one year, T-cell counts and TCRbeta diversity were mostly attributed to newly produced T cells. In some patients, high TCRbeta diversity at day 60 was attributed to recipient T cells and intrathymic progenitors that had survived conditioning. The apparently early alphabetaT-cell count recovery about two months after transplant was reportedly dependent on only several hundred rapidly expanded clones derived from non-depleted graft cells.

Library prep was done by PCR. Sequencing instrument: Illumina HiSeq 2500. Molecular barcoding was employed in the preparation of TCR libraries, with unique molecular identifiers being used to normalize TCRbeta repertoire quantification. TCRdb reanalyzed the raw reads on its own, using fastp at Q25 for trimming and MiXCR for clone calling, and kept in-frame beta chains. Entries that share a CDR3 protein sequence are merged under the most common genes and DNA. The sample table contains hundreds of thousands of distinct CDR3 sequences; only one count was recorded for around 10% of them. The ten top clones hold around 7.5% of the sample.

Recombination linked TRBV7-2 to TRBJ2-1; confidence is insufficient to name the D gene. Material: PBMCs, obtained before TCRalphabeta/CD19-depleted stem cell transplant. The sequence derives from a boy younger than two with acute myeloid leukemia, due to receive a stem cell transplant. The CDR3 protein is CASSLAVNEQFF. The sequenced DNA is TGTGCCAGCAGCTTAGCGGTCAATGAGCAGTTCTTC. The entire variable domain, with the stretches around the CDR3 drawn from the reference TRBV7-2 and TRBJ2-1 proteins, is GAGVSQSPSNKVTEKGKDVELRCDPISGHTALYWYRQSLGQGLEFLIYFQGNSAPDKSGLPSDRFSAERTGGSVSTLTIQRTQQEDSAVYLCASSLAVNEQFFGPGTRLTVL.